This T cell receptor beta chain is drawn from a study of control samples from healthy donors and cancer patients. The V gene's germline CDR1 is KGHDR and CDR2 SFDVKD. CDR3 size: 15 residues. The V end was cut by 5 bases, the J end by 2 bases, with 12 bases between. The data were produced by immunoSEQ multiplex PCR, yet TCRdb's version contains in-frame clones alone and is incomplete. The sample consists of 150,000 to 200,000 clones, 90% of them appearing once. The clonotype originates from a woman in her forties or fifties in good health. Sample: blood. V gene TRBV24-1 combines with J gene TRBJ1-5; TRBD1 might be the D (5 bases). The CDR3 sequence is CATSGVRGRNQPQHF. For the CDR3, the DNA is TGTGCCACCAGTGGGGTGAGGGGACGCAATCAGCCCCAGCATTTT.